This passage covers 5 T cell receptor beta chains from one sample sequenced in a study of blood T cell repertoires in COVID-19. Assay used: immunoSEQ multiplex PCR; TCRdb lists only in-frame clones, some missing. The sample has under 250,000 clones; 89% are singletons. Sequencing was done on a sample of peripheral blood. All receptors come from a woman aged 40 to 49 with acute or convalescent COVID-19.

V gene TRBV5-6 combines with J gene TRBJ1-1; no definite D call. Germline V gives CDR1 SGHDT, CDR2 YYEEEE. The V and J ends lost 1 base and 5 bases respectively, with 6 bases between them. This CDR3 comprises 12 residues. The CDR3 nucleotides read TGTGCCAGCAGCTTGCGAGGGACTGAAGCTTTCTTT. Amino acids: CASSLRGTEAFF. The whole variable domain, remainder taken from reference TRBV5-6 and TRBJ1-1, is DAGVTQSPTHLIKTRGQQVTLRCSPKSGHDTVSWYQQALGQGPQFIFQYYEEEERQRGNFPDRFSGHQFPNYSSELNVNALLLGDSALYLCASSLRGTEAFFGQGTRLTVV.

This clone showed up just once. This rearrangement joins TRBV3-1 (or the pseudogene TRBV3-2) to TRBJ1-2, with a weak D call TRBD1 (5 bases). Germline CDR1 reads LGHDT; CDR2 reads YNNKEL (reference sequence). The CDR3 runs 15 residues. Trimming removed 2 bases from V and 7 bases from J, with 17 bases in between. The CDR3 protein is CASSQTGSLVGGYTF. Here the CDR3 DNA reads TGTGCCAGCAGCCAAACAGGCTCGCTAGTGGGTGGCTACACCTTC.

The chain uses TRBV7-9 and TRBJ2-6; 9 bases align to TRBD1. Germline-derived CDR1 and CDR2 are SEHNR and FQNEAQ (reference sequence). The CDR3 sequence is 15 residues long. Trimming removed 8 bases from V and 2 bases from J; junction bases left unmatched: 4. The CDR3 DNA reads as TGTGCCAGCCGGGACAGGGAACCTGGGGCCAACGTCCTGACTTTC. This encodes CASRDREPGANVLTF. Full variable domain (rest looked up from reference TRBV7-9 and TRBJ2-6): DTGVSQNPRHKITKRGQNVTFRCDPISEHNRLYWYRQTLGQGPEFLTYFQNEAQLEKSRLLSDRFSAERPKGSFSTLEIQRTEQGDSAMYLCASRDREPGANVLTFGAGSRLTVL.

This chain links TRBV12-3 or TRBV12-4 with TRBJ2-1; D remains ambiguous. CDR3 length: 12 residues. V lost 6 bases and J 7 bases, leaving 10 bases between the germline ends. CDR3 in amino acids: CASRLLQNEQFF. Written as DNA, the CDR3 is TGTGCCAGCAGGCTACTACAAAATGAGCAGTTCTTC.

The chain combines TRBV6-4 with TRBJ2-2; D not certain. Trimming removed 5 bases from V and 0 bases from J, with 13 bases in between. There are 16 residues in the CDR3. Germline V gives CDR1 MRHNA, CDR2 SNTAGT. Written as DNA, the CDR3 is TGTGCCAGCAGTCCTCGACATTTGGCGAACACCGGGGAGCTGTTTTTT. This encodes CASSPRHLANTGELFF.